This is a list of T cell receptor beta chains from one sample in a study of cytomegalovirus exposure and HLA in healthy donors. TCRdb's table, derived via immunoSEQ multiplex PCR, lists solely in-frame clones and lacks some. This table has over 130,000 clones, approximately 67% appearing once. Sequences were obtained from PBMCs. The receptor set was obtained from a woman aged 55-75 years in good health and CMV-seronegative. Each CDR3 is given without its conserved first and last residue.

V gene,J gene,CDR3 protein
TRBV9,TRBJ2-1,ASSVPTPGLAPPEQF
TRBV19,TRBJ2-1,ASSPEGGGVDEQF
TRBV19,TRBJ2-7,ASRPRGRTGLGHEQY
TRBV13,TRBJ1-1,ASSSQFDTEAF
TRBV29-1,TRBJ2-3,SVEALVAAGDTQY
TRBV10-3,TRBJ1-1,AISVNGQGLYEAF
TRBV5-4,TRBJ2-7,ASSLVGSHEQY
TRBV6-6,TRBJ1-4,ASTFRTAHNEKLF
TRBV9,TRBJ2-7,ASSPRSSDYEQY
TRBV10-3,TRBJ2-7,AISLDRGRLEQY
TRBV7-2,TRBJ2-5,ASSSGSAGMRTQY
TRBV5-1,TRBJ1-1,ASSLGGRTEAF
TRBV9,TRBJ2-5,ASSVGGRETQY
TRBV19,TRBJ2-5,ASSIDPGTQETQY
TRBV19,TRBJ1-1,ASSIRLTTEAF
TRBV28,TRBJ2-5,ASSLVGGQKQETQY
TRBV27,TRBJ2-5,ASSLHSTGLQETQY
TRBV5-4,TRBJ1-2,ASRAFRNYGYT
TRBV12-2,TRBJ1-6,ASRLEDRFGYNSPLH
TRBV2,TRBJ2-7,ASIGGSTWEQY
TRBV28,TRBJ2-7,ASSSGVYEQY
TRBV11-1,TRBJ2-2,ASSLDGTGELF
TRBV11-2,TRBJ2-7,ASSHRTSGYEQY
TRBV7-9,TRBJ1-6,SSSPASRGSPLH
TRBV7-2,TRBJ2-7,ASSSLLYEQY
TRBV5-1,TRBJ2-2,ASSLFGTGELF
TRBV18,TRBJ1-5,ASSPTGDARQPQH
TRBV5-1,TRBJ1-5,ASSLEGVNQPQH
TRBV4-2,TRBJ2-3,ASSQDVTPGGQGAGRRPDTQY
TRBV5-4,TRBJ2-3,AIQSPSTDTQY
TRBV29-1,TRBJ2-7,SVGTGNSYEQY
TRBV4-3,TRBJ2-4,ASSQEWSPGQGTGKAKNIQY
TRBV6-1,TRBJ2-1,ASSNLAGGTNEQF
TRBV19,TRBJ1-4,ASTNWGGREKLF
TRBV9,TRBJ2-5,ASSKQGSGLQETQY
TRBV6-1,TRBJ2-7,ASSLTLAGLREQY
TRBV14,TRBJ1-3,ASSQVRSSGNTIY
TRBV15,TRBJ2-2,ATSGQTGAGELF
TRBV7-9,TRBJ2-5,ASSSRDLAETQY
TRBV6-6,TRBJ2-3,ASSPGGPADTQY
TRBV15,TRBJ2-2,ATSPGGPLGELF
TRBV5-6,TRBJ2-7,ASSLLRTGISYEQY
TRBV7-8,TRBJ2-7,ASSPVLAGIPYEQY
TRBV28,TRBJ1-2,ASSSGTGISGYT
TRBV18,TRBJ2-2,ASSPRDGTIITGELF
TRBV29-1,-,SAKQGPSSYEQY
TRBV7-7,TRBJ2-7,ASSAALAGGSYEQY
TRBV28,TRBJ2-2,ASSQPGGLAGSGELF
TRBV7-9,TRBJ2-3,ASNTHRGYFTDTQY
TRBV11-1,TRBJ2-7,ASSLTRQGREQY
TRBV9,TRBJ1-1,ASSSRDRVNTEAF
TRBV5-6,TRBJ2-3,ASSVLAGGHTDTQY
TRBV19,TRBJ2-3,ASSMGQGASHGTQY
TRBV5-1,TRBJ2-7,ASSEDRVSLY
TRBV7-9,TRBJ1-2,ASSLRSDRLSTNYGYT
TRBV7-2,TRBJ1-2,ASSPQGGLAGYT
TRBV14,TRBJ1-1,ASSQDQARNTEAF
TRBV5-4,TRBJ2-1,ASSLGGTSSYNEQF